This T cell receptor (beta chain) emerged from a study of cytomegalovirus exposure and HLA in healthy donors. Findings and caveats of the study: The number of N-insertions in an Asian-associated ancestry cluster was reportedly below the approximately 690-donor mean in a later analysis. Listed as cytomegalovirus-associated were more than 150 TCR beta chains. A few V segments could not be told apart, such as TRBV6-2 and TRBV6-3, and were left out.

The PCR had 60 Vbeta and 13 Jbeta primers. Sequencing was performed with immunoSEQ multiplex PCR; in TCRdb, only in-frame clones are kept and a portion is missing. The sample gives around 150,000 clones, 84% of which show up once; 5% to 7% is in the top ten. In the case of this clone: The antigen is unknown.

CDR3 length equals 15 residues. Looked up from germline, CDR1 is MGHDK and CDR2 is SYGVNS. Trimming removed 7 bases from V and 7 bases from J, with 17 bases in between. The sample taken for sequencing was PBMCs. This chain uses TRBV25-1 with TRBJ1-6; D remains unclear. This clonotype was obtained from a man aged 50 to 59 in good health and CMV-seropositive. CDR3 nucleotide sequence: TGTGCCAGCATCCGACAACGGGAGAGGAATTCACCCCTCCACTTT. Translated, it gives CASIRQRERNSPLHF.